This T cell receptor (beta chain) was found in a study of blood T cell repertoires in COVID-19. Study overall: Italy, Spain and the United States were the sources of the convalescent and acute COVID-19 samples. PBMCs, B-cell-depleted T cells, or T cells were the source of the cDNA or gDNA that made up the material.

In the original analysis: Estimation of nucleated cell counts was performed using reference gene primer amplification. Generated by immunoSEQ multiplex PCR, the TCRdb table keeps only in-frame clones and is missing some. V and J calls plus clone size are reproduced from that table; the DNA served to infer D and trimming. The table has about 250,000 clones, approximately 85% seen once. Enrollment of patients from Seattle took place during active infection, with longitudinal follow-up. In germline, CDR1 is LGHDT, CDR2 YNNKEL (reference sequence). V lost 5 bases, J lost 0 bases, and 8 bases lay in between. The CDR3 is 14 amino acids.

The V gene is TRBV3-1 (or the pseudogene TRBV3-2), the J gene TRBJ1-5; D uncertain. Input material: peripheral blood. The sequence was collected from a man aged 45-60 years with COVID-19, enrolled during active disease. The CDR3 sequence: CASSSRFSNQPQHF. DNA for the CDR3: TGTGCCAGCAGCTCCAGATTTAGCAATCAGCCCCAGCATTTT.